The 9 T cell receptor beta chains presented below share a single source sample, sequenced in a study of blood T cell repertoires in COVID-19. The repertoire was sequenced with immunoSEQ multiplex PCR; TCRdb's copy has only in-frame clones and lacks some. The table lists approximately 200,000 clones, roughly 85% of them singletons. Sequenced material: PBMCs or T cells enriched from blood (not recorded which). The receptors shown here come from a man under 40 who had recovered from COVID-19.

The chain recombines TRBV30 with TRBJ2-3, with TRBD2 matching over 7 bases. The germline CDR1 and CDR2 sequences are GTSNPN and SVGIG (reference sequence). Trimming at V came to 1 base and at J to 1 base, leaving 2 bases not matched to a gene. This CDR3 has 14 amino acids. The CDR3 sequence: CAWSGGRGTDTQYF. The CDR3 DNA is TGTGCCTGGAGTGGTGGGAGGGGCACAGATACGCAGTATTTT.

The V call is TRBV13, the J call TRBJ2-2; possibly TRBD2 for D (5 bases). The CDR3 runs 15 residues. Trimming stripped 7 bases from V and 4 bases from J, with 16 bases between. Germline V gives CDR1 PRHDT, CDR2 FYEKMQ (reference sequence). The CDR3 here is CASNLERAGTGELFF. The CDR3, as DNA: TGTGCCAGCAACCTAGAGAGGGCAGGCACCGGGGAGCTGTTTTTT.

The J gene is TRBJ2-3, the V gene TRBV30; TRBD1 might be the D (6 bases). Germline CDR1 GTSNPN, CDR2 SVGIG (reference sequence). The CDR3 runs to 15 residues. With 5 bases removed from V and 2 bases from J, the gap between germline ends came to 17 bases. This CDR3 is CAWQGKTTSTDTQYF. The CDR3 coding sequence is TGTGCCTGGCAGGGGAAGACGACCTCCACAGATACGCAGTATTTT.

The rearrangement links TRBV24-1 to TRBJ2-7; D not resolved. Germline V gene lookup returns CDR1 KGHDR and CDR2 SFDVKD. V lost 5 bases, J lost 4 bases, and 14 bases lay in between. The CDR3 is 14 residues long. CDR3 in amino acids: CATSVRYSPYEQYF. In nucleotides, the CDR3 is TGTGCCACCAGTGTACGGTATTCCCCTTACGAGCAGTACTTC.

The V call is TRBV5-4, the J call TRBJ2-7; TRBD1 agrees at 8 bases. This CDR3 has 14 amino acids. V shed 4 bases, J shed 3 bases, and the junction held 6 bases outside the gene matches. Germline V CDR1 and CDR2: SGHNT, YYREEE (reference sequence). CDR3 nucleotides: TGTGCCAGCAGCCTCCGGGACAGGAACTACGAGCAGTACTTC. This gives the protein CASSLRDRNYEQYF.

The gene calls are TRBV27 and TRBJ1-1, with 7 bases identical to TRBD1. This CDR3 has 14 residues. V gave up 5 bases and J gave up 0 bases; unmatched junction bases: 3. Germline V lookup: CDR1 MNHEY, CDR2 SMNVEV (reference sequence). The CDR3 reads CASSTGEMNTEAFF. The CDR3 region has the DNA TGTGCCAGCAGTACAGGGGAAATGAACACTGAAGCTTTCTTT.

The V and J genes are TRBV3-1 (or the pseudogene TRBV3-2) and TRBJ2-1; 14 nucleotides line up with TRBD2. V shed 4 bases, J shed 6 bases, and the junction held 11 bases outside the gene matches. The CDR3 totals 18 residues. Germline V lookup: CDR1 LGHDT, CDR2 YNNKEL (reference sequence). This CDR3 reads CASSPPGLAGAPGNEQFF. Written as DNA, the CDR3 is TGTGCCAGCAGCCCGCCGGGACTAGCGGGGGCGCCAGGCAATGAGCAGTTCTTC.

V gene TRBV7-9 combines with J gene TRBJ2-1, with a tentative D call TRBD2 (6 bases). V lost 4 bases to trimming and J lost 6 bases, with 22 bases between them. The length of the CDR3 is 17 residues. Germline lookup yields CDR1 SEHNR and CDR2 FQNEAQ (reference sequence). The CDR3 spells CASSSPLGREHPNEQFF. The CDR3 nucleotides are TGTGCCAGCAGCTCCCCCTTGGGTCGGGAGCATCCCAATGAGCAGTTCTTC.

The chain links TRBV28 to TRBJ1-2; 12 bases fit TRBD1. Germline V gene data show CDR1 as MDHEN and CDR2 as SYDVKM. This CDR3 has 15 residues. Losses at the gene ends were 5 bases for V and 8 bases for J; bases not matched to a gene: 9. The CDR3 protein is CASSPSGQGALGYTF. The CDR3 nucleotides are TGTGCCAGCAGTCCCTCGGGACAGGGGGCGCTCGGCTACACCTTC.